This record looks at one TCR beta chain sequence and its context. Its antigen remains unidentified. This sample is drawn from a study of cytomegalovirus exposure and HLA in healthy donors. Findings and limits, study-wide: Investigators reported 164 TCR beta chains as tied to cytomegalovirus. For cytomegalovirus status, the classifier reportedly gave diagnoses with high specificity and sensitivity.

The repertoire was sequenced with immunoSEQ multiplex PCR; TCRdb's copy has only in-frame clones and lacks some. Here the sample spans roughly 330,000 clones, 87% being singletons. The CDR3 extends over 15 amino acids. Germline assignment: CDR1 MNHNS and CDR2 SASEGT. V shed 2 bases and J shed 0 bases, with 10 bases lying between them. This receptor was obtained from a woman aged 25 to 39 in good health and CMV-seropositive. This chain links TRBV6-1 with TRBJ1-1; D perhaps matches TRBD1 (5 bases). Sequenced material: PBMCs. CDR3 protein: CASSEQGTMNTEAFF. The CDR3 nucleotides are TGTGCCAGCAGTGAACAGGGAACCATGAACACTGAAGCTTTCTTT.